This T cell receptor beta chain was sequenced during a study of blood T cell repertoires in COVID-19. As for the study in general: Samples of COVID-19 (acute and convalescent) were obtained from the United States, Italy and Spain. T cells, B-cell-depleted T cells, or PBMCs provided the cDNA or gDNA that served as material.

The CDR3 has 16 residues. Trimming pared 3 bases from V and 4 bases from J, leaving 18 bases between. In the original processing: By means of reference gene primer amplification, nucleated cell counts were estimated. TCRdb keeps only in-frame clones here, not all; method: immunoSEQ multiplex PCR. From that table come the V and J calls and clone size; the DNA was used to work out D and trimming. This table has some 150,000 clones, approximately 85% appearing once. Sequencing used peripheral blood. The origin of this receptor is a man between 60 and 75 years old who had recovered from COVID-19. V usage is TRBV23-1 and J usage is TRBJ1-2; D is undetermined. TRBV23-1 is filed as an ORF, its function uncertain. The CDR3 DNA reads TGCGCCAGCAGTCAGGCCTTTGTCGGGAGGACCTATGGCTACACCTTC. Its protein product is CASSQAFVGRTYGYTF.